The clone carrying this TCR beta chain has only a few counts. Its cognate antigen is unknown. The entirety of the isolated RNA underwent reverse transcription, so expressed TCRB transcripts were sequenced. The protocol was immunoSEQ multiplex PCR, while the TCRdb copy is restricted to in-frame clones and leaves out a portion. This sample yields 400,000 to 450,000 clones, of which 11% to 15% are seen a single time; roughly 0.035% belongs to the top ten. Sorting with CD45RO/CCR7/CD25/CD127/CD95/CD27 yielded naive, central memory, regulatory and stem-like memory CD4+ cells. Every sorted population was more than 95% pure. The data were obtained in a study of beta chain features in type 1 diabetes. Study results and limitations: Patients with type 1 diabetes showed fewer VDJ junction insertions and more deletions.

The sequencing sample was made of naive CD4+ T cells from blood. This receptor was taken from a young man in good health.

The CDR3 nucleotides read TGTGCCAGCAGCTATCCGACTAGCTGGGGCACCGGGGAGCTGTTTTTT. Translation gives CASSYPTSWGTGELFF. This chain links TRBV7-2 with TRBJ2-2; 7 bases line up with TRBD2. V gave up 4 bases and J gave up 4 bases; unmatched junction bases: 9. CDR1 and CDR2 (germline): SGHTA, FQGNSA. The CDR3 has 16 residues.